This TCR beta chain was found in a study of control samples from healthy donors and cancer patients. Measured with immunoSEQ multiplex PCR; TCRdb has only the in-frame clones, and not every one. The data hold roughly 120,000 clones, with 75% to 90% observed a single time. Trimming removed 3 bases from V and 2 bases from J, with 11 bases in between. Germline V gives CDR1 MNHEY, CDR2 SMNVEV (reference sequence). The CDR3 totals 15 residues. This chain uses TRBV27 with TRBJ1-5, with no clear D. Sequenced material: PBMCs. The TCR originated in a woman in her forties or fifties with colorectal cancer. CDR3 protein: CASSFRVGGNQPQHF. DNA of the CDR3: TGTGCCAGCAGTTTTAGGGTTGGTGGCAATCAGCCCCAGCATTTT.